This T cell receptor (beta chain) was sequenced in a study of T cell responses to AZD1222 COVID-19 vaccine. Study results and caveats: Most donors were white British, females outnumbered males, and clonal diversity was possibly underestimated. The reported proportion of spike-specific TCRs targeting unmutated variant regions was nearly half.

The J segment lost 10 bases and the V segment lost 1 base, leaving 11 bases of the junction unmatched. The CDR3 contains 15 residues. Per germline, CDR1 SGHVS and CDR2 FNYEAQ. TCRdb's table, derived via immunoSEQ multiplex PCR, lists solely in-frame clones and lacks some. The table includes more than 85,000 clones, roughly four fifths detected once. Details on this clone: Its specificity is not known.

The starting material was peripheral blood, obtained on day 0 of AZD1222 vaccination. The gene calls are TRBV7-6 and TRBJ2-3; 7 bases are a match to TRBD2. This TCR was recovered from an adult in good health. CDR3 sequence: CASSLVFGGSSPQYF. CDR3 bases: TGTGCCAGCAGCTTAGTATTCGGCGGGAGTAGTCCGCAGTATTTT.